This entry is about one T cell receptor (beta chain). This entry comes from a study of response to subunit inactivated influenza vaccine. One entry per CDR3 protein, called by TCRdb with MiXCR from the RT-PCR reads. The data contain some 540,000 distinct CDR3 sequences, approximately 20% of them seen just once; the ten biggest clones take up about 3%. The V gene end was trimmed by 2 bases and the J gene end by 2 bases; junction bases not matched to a gene: 21. The CDR3 has 20 amino acids. The germline gives CDR1 MNHEY, CDR2 SVGEGT. These same data were also listed under a study on T cells expressing NK-cell markers. That work adds: TCR beta cDNA was generated via 5'RACE template switching incorporating UMIs. Researchers got TCR beta repertoires out of sorted CD3+CD56+NKG2C+, CD3+CD56+NKG2C- and CD3+CD56-NKG2C+ T cells. The use of an anti-gamma-delta TCR antibody, which was added in several experiments, restricted sorting to T cells expressing alpha-beta TCR. The dominant NKG2C+ clonotypes represented 1.0-7.0% of CD8+ T cells in 6 or 7 donors. Topping the CD3+CD56-NKG2C+ fraction as well were these clonotypes, in a handful of donors.

The chain recombines TRBV6-2 or TRBV6-3 with TRBJ2-7; 7 positions agree with TRBD2. The sequencing here drew on CD4+ T cells sorted from PBMCs, taken 11 to 12 days after vaccination. The sequence came from a man aged 50-59 years who received an inactivated influenza vaccine. CDR3 in amino acids: CASSYTLQLRGGSSPYEQYF. The CDR3 DNA reads TGTGCCAGCAGTTACACCCTACAATTACGAGGCGGGAGTAGTCCCTACGAGCAGTACTTC.